This T cell receptor (beta chain) was found in a study of blood T cell dynamics during melanoma immunotherapy. Profiled with immunoSEQ multiplex PCR; TCRdb holds only in-frame clones, not every one. The sample has about 9,600 clones, 89% seen once. In this sample, this clone turned up once. Time point in this sample: pre-treatment baseline. Sampling occurred pretreatment (T0) and at week 3 (W3), after cycle one of checkpoint blockade. The CDR3 extends over 17 amino acids. The germline V gene has CDR1 KGHSH and CDR2 LQKENI. V shed 1 base and J 9 bases; nucleotides not matched to a gene: 13. The genes are TRBV18 and TRBJ2-1; 9 bases are a match to TRBD1. This TCR derives from a human donor with melanoma. The sample here was blood, taken from a patient treated with checkpoint blockade. As DNA, the CDR3 is TGTGCCAGCTCACCACGGTCCGGGACAGGGTGGTCCGGTGAGCAGTTCTTC. Its protein product is CASSPRSGTGWSGEQFF.